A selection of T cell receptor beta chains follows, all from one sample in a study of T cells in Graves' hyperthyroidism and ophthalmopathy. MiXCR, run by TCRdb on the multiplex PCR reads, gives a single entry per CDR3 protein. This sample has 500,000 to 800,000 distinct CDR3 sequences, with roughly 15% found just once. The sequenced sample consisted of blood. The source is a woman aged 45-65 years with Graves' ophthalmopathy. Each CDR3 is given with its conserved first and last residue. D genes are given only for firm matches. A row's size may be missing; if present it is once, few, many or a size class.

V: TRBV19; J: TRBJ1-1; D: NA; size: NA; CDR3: CASSKLGQLNAEAFF; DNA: TGTGCCAGTAGTAAACTGGGGCAGTTGAACGCTGAAGCTTTCTTT
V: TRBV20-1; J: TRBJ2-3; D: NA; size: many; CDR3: CSANRDTTSTDTQYF; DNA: TGCAGTGCTAACCGGGACACCACTAGCACAGATACGCAGTATTTT
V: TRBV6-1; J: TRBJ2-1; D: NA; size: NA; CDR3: CASSRDQRREQFF; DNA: TGTGCCAGCAGCCGGGACCAGAGACGGGAGCAGTTCTTC
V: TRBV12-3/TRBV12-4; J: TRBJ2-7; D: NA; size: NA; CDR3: CASRLGPEQYF; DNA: TGTGCCAGCAGACTAGGGCCCGAGCAGTACTTC
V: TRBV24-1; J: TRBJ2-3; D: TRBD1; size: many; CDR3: CATSYGQGSDADTQYF; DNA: TGTGCCACCAGTTACGGACAGGGCAGCGACGCAGATACGCAGTATTTT
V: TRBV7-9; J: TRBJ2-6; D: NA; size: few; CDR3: CASIVSGANVLTF; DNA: TGTGCCAGCATAGTCTCTGGGGCCAACGTCCTGACTTTC
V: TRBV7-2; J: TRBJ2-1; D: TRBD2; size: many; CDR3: CASSPPWGGHNEQFF; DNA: TGTGCCAGCAGCCCCCCGTGGGGGGGACACAATGAGCAGTTCTTC
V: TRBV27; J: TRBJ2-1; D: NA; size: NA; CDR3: CASSLKPSYNEQFF; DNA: TGTGCCAGCAGTTTAAAGCCTTCCTACAATGAGCAGTTCTTC
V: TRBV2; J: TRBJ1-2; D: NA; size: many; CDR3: CASSEFFQTTGYGYTF; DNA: TGTGCCAGCAGTGAATTCTTTCAGACGACGGGCTATGGCTACACCTTC
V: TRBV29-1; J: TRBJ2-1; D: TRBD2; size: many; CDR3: CSVEATGLAVNEQFF; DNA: TGCAGCGTTGAAGCGACGGGACTAGCAGTTAATGAGCAGTTCTTC
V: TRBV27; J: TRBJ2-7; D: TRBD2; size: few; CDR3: CASSLFGTSGLEQYF; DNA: TGTGCCAGCAGTTTATTTGGGACTAGTGGTCTCGAGCAGTACTTC
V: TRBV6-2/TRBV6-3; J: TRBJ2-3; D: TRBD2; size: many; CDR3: CASSHGTSGSVYTDTQYF; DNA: TGTGCCAGCAGCCACGGGACTAGCGGGAGTGTATACACAGATACGCAGTATTTT
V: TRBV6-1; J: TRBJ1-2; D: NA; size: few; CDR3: CASSEASINYGYTF; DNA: TGTGCCAGCAGTGAAGCGTCCATTAACTATGGCTACACCTTC
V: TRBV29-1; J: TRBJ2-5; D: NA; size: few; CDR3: CSFGRGGSVVGQETQYF; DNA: TGCAGCTTCGGCAGGGGAGGGTCGGTCGTTGGCCAAGAGACCCAGTACTTC
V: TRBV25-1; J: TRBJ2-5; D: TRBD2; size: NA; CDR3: CASSGGTSGTWETQYF; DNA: TGTGCCAGCAGTGGGGGTACTAGCGGGACGTGGGAGACCCAGTACTTC
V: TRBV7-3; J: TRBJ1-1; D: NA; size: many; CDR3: CASSLAGPSNTEAFF; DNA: TGTGCCAGCAGCTTAGCAGGGCCGTCGAACACTGAAGCTTTCTTT
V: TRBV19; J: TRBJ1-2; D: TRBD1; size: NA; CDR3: CASRILGGGQHNYGYTF; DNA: TGTGCCAGTAGAATCCTAGGAGGGGGACAGCATAACTATGGCTACACCTTC
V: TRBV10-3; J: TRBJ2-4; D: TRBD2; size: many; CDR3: CAISAGVAGGNIQYF; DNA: TGTGCCATCAGTGCTGGGGTCGCGGGGGGGAACATTCAGTACTTC
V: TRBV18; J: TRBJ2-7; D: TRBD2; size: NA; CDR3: CASSRTRPGLAGGDYEQYF; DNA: TGTGCCAGCTCTCGAACAAGACCGGGACTAGCGGGAGGGGACTACGAGCAGTACTTC
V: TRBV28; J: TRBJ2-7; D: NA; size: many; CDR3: CASRRTIEQYF; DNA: TGTGCCAGCAGACGGACAATCGAGCAGTACTTC
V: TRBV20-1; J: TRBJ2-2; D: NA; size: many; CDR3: CSARLEGNTGELFF; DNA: TGCAGTGCTCGACTTGAGGGAAACACCGGGGAGCTGTTTTTT
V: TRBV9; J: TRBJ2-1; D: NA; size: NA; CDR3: CASSVVYQGRNEQFF; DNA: TGTGCCAGCAGCGTAGTCTATCAGGGCCGAAATGAGCAGTTCTTC
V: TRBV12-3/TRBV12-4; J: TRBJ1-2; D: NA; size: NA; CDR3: CASSSYEGYTF; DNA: TGTGCCAGCAGTTCTTATGAGGGCTACACCTTC
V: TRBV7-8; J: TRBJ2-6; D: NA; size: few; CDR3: CASSLMAGAGGANVLTF; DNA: TGTGCCAGCAGCTTAATGGCGGGGGCTGGTGGGGCCAACGTCCTGACTTTC
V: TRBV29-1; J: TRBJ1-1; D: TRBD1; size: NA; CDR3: CSVDGQGAFTEAFF; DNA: TGCAGCGTTGATGGACAGGGGGCTTTCACTGAAGCTTTCTTT
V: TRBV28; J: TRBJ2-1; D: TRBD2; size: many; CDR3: CASSLGTGGTHNEQFF; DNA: TGTGCCAGCAGTTTGGGGACGGGAGGGACCCACAATGAGCAGTTCTTC
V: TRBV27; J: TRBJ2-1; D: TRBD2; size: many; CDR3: CASRIRRGVPPNEQFF; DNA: TGTGCCAGCAGGATTCGGCGGGGGGTCCCGCCCAATGAGCAGTTCTTC
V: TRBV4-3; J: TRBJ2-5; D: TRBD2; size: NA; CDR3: CASSHSSRLAGETQYF; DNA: TGCGCCAGCAGCCACTCCTCCAGACTAGCGGGAGAGACCCAGTACTTC
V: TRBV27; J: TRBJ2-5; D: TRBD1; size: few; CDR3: CASSLSVGQGYLYF; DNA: TGTGCCAGCAGTTTATCTGTGGGACAGGGTTATCTGTACTTC
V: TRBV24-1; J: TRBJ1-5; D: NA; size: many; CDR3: CATSDPRIGGGGPQHF; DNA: TGTGCCACCAGTGACCCCAGAATTGGGGGAGGAGGGCCCCAGCATTTT
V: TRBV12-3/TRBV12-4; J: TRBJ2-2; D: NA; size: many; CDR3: CASSFPSSGLDTGELFF; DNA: TGTGCCAGCAGTTTCCCTTCGTCAGGGTTGGACACCGGGGAGCTGTTTTTT
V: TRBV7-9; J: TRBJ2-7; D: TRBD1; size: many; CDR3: CASSPLLDREDEQYF; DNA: TGTGCCAGCAGCCCTTTACTCGACAGGGAAGACGAGCAGTACTTC
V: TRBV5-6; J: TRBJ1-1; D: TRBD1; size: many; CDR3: CASGPSGGTEAFF; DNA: TGTGCCAGCGGCCCATCAGGGGGAACTGAAGCTTTCTTT
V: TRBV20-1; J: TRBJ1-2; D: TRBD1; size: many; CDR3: CSARDLTGGDYGYTF; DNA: TGCAGTGCTAGAGATCTGACAGGGGGCGACTATGGCTACACCTTC
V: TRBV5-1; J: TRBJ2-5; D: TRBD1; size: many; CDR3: CASSVGQGEETQYF; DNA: TGCGCCAGCAGCGTGGGACAGGGTGAAGAGACCCAGTACTTC